This TCR beta chain was identified in a study of blood T cell repertoires in COVID-19. Clones were sequenced by immunoSEQ multiplex PCR, and TCRdb holds only the in-frame ones, with some missing. The sample carries around 250,000 clones, 86% recorded once. The CDR3 consists of 15 residues. V was clipped by 5 bases and J by 1 base, with 13 bases between them. The germline CDR1 and CDR2 sequences are SGDLS and YYNGEE. The receptor was isolated from a woman aged 25-40 years with active or convalescent COVID-19. This chain joins TRBV9 and TRBJ1-5; no firm D call. Sequenced: peripheral blood. In DNA form, the CDR3 reads TGTGCCAGCAGTGCCGACGGAGGAAGCAATCAGCCCCAGCATTTT. It codes for CASSADGGSNQPQHF.